These T cell receptor beta chains were read from a single sample in a study of blood T cell repertoires in COVID-19. The protocol was immunoSEQ multiplex PCR, while the TCRdb copy is restricted to in-frame clones and leaves out a portion. This table holds 200,000 to 250,000 clones, 86% found once. Sequenced input: PBMCs or T cells enriched from blood (not recorded which). The receptors were sampled from a woman in her thirties or forties with acute COVID-19. Each CDR3 is given with its conserved first and last residue. A D gene is named only where the DNA matches it firmly. The size of a clone is reported for some rows only, either as once, few or many, or as a class for expanded clones.

clone_size	d_call	v_call	j_call	cdr3_nt	cdr3_aa
-	-	TRBV5-3	TRBJ1-2	TGTGCCAGAAGCTCCAAACCCTCGCCAGCGCCCGGCTGGCACTATGGCTACACCTTC	CARSSKPSPAPGWHYGYTF
-	-	TRBV9	TRBJ2-7	TGTGCCAGCAGCGTAGGACAGTCCAGCTCCTACGAGCAGTACTTC	CASSVGQSSSYEQYF
-	TRBD1	TRBV19	TRBJ2-3	TGTGCCAGTAGTACCGGATTTACAGGGGCTAGCACAGATACGCAGTATTTT	CASSTGFTGASTDTQYF
-	-	TRBV7-3	TRBJ1-2	TGTGCCAGCAGCTTAAGCCGGGGCAGGGGTGTAGGTGGCTACACCTTC	CASSLSRGRGVGGYTF
-	TRBD1	TRBV3-1/TRBV3-2	TRBJ1-2	TGTGCCAGCGCGTCAGGGGGCAACTATGGCTACACCTTC	CASASGGNYGYTF
-	TRBD1	TRBV6-5	TRBJ1-5	TGTGCGAGCAATCAGGGACAGGGAAATCAGCCCCAGCATTTT	CASNQGQGNQPQHF
many	-	TRBV10-3	TRBJ1-2	TGTGCCATCAGAGACAGTCCACCCAGCTATGGCTACACCTTC	CAIRDSPPSYGYTF
many	TRBD2	TRBV7-9	TRBJ2-1	TGTGCCAGCAACTCCCCGGGGGGTCCGCAGGGCAATGAGCAGTTCTTC	CASNSPGGPQGNEQFF
-	TRBD1	TRBV11-3	TRBJ1-5	TGTGCCAGCTCGAAAGGACAGGTCCTTTCTCGACCCCAGCATTTT	CASSKGQVLSRPQHF
-	-	TRBV20-1	TRBJ1-3	TGCAGTGCTAGTCAGGGAAGCTCTGGAAACACCATATATTTT	CSASQGSSGNTIYF
-	-	TRBV19	TRBJ2-3	TGTGCCAGTAGTATAAGTGAGATTCGCACAGATACGCAGTATTTT	CASSISEIRTDTQYF
-	TRBD1	TRBV18	TRBJ2-2	TGTGCCAGCTCACCTCCGGGACAGAGAGACACCGGGGAGCTGTTTTTT	CASSPPGQRDTGELFF
-	-	TRBV9	TRBJ1-1	TGTGCCAGCAGCCATGATAACAGTAACACTGAAGCTTTCTTT	CASSHDNSNTEAFF
few	-	TRBV10-3	TRBJ2-1	TGTGCCATCAGTGGGGAGTCAGGGGCCATGGGTGAGCAGTTCTTC	CAISGESGAMGEQFF
-	-	TRBV29-1	TRBJ1-1	TGCAGCGTCCAAGGGGGGGACATGTACACTGAAGCTTTCTTT	CSVQGGDMYTEAFF
few	TRBD1	TRBV29-1	TRBJ1-2	TGCAGCGCCAGGGGGGACTATGGCTACACCTTC	CSARGDYGYTF
-	-	TRBV7-3	TRBJ2-2	TGTGCCAGCAGCTTAGTAGTCCCCGGGGAGCTGTTTTTT	CASSLVVPGELFF
-	-	TRBV19	TRBJ1-2	TGTGCCAGTAGTGCGACAGTCAGTCCGAACTATGGCTACACCTTC	CASSATVSPNYGYTF
-	-	TRBV21-1	TRBJ1-4	TGTGCCAGCAGCCAACGGACAGGGGGCTTTGATGAAAAACTGTTTTTT	CASSQRTGGFDEKLFF
-	TRBD1	TRBV6-4	TRBJ2-1	TGTGCCAGCAGCGCCACAGGGGTTGGAAATGAGCAGTTCTTC	CASSATGVGNEQFF